These 27 T cell receptor beta chains originate from one sample sequenced in a study of cytomegalovirus exposure and HLA in healthy donors. Vbeta (60) and Jbeta (13) primers were used in the PCR. Sequencing was performed with immunoSEQ multiplex PCR; in TCRdb, only in-frame clones are kept and a portion is missing. The table shows just under 80,000 clones, with about 73% occurring only once. The sequencing input was PBMCs. These receptors all come from a man between 40 and 49 years old in good health and CMV-seronegative.

Turning to this clone: The identical CDR3 is also encoded by other nucleotide sequences in the sample. V and J are TRBV20-1 and TRBJ2-7, with a weak D call TRBD1 (6 bases). Per germline, CDR1 DFQATT and CDR2 SNEGSKA (reference sequence). V shed 5 bases and J shed 3 bases, with 8 bases lying between them. The CDR3 runs 11 residues. CDR3 region: CSALQGYEQYF. CDR3 DNA: TGCAGTGCTCTACAGGGCTACGAGCAGTACTTC.

V gene TRBV27 combines with J gene TRBJ2-6; D is unclear. With 8 bases removed from V and 0 bases from J, the gap between germline ends came to 23 bases. The CDR3 runs 19 residues. Germline V lookup: CDR1 MNHEY, CDR2 SMNVEV (reference sequence). The CDR3 coding sequence is TGTGCCAGCGGTCTTACTCCGACTCCTACCGCCTCTGGGGCCAACGTCCTGACTTTC. This translates into CASGLTPTPTASGANVLTF. Drawing the rest from reference TRBV27 and TRBJ2-6, the complete variable domain is EAQVTQNPRYLITVTGKKLTVTCSQNMNHEYMSWYRQDPGLGLRQIYYSMNVEVTDKGDVPEGYKVSRKEKRNFPLILESPSPNQTSLYFCASGLTPTPTASGANVLTFGAGSRLTVL.

This clone was seen a few times. The chain is built from TRBV6-6 and TRBJ1-2, with TRBD1 matching over 7 bases. V lost 7 bases to trimming and J lost 8 bases; unmatched junction nucleotides: 7. Germline V gene sequence: CDR1 MNHNY, CDR2 SVGAGI (reference sequence). The CDR3 loop spans 12 amino acids. The CDR3 sequence is CASIPGGGGYTF. CDR3 in DNA: TGTGCCAGCATCCCGGGAGGGGGCGGCTACACCTTC.

CDR3 coding DNA: TGTGCCAGCAGTTACTCGGGCGGGAGTACGTCCTACGAGCAGTACTTC. Translation: CASSYSGGSTSYEQYF. The chain is built from TRBV6-6 and TRBJ2-7; 7 bases line up with TRBD2. The V segment lost 0 bases and the J segment 1 base; nucleotides outside the gene matches: 6. This CDR3 is built from 16 residues. Germline V gives CDR1 MNHNY, CDR2 SVGAGI (reference sequence).

CDR3: CSVDRVSSYNEQFF. CDR3 nucleotide sequence: TGCAGCGTTGATCGAGTTAGCTCCTACAATGAGCAGTTCTTC. The chain uses TRBV29-1 and TRBJ2-1; no clear D gene. Per germline, CDR1 SQVTM and CDR2 ANQGSEA. V was trimmed by 3 bases and J by 0 bases, leaving 9 bases between them. The CDR3 covers 14 residues.

This clone was picked up a small number of times. This chain uses TRBV10-3 with TRBJ2-1; 12 bases map to TRBD2. CDR1 and CDR2 (germline): ENHRY, SYGVKD. V was clipped by 3 bases and J by 10 bases; unmatched bases: 4. The CDR3 is 14 residues long. The CDR3 region is CAISDLAGGGEQFF. The CDR3 DNA reads TGTGCCATCAGTGACCTAGCGGGAGGGGGCGAGCAGTTCTTC.

The genes are TRBV7-9 and TRBJ2-1, with 7 bases that match TRBD1. After removal of 4 bases from V and 5 bases from J, the junction contained 5 bases not matched to a gene. The germline CDR1 and CDR2 sequences are SEHNR and FQNEAQ (reference sequence). This CDR3 has 14 amino acids. The CDR3 DNA reads TGTGCCAGCAGCTCCGGGACAGAACACAATGAGCAGTTCTTC. This gives the protein CASSSGTEHNEQFF.

The chain has TRBV5-1 and TRBJ2-3; TRBD2 might be the D (5 bases). The length of the CDR3 is 14 residues. Germline assignment: CDR1 SGHRS and CDR2 YFSETQ. Trimming took off 0 bases at V and 8 bases at J, with 13 bases between the two ends. As DNA, the CDR3 is TGCGCCAGCAGCTTGGTTGGGAAGGAGGCTACGCAGTATTTT. Amino acid sequence: CASSLVGKEATQYF.

This chain uses TRBV7-2 with TRBJ2-3; 7 bases are a match to TRBD1. The CDR3 contains 14 residues. Germline CDR1 SGHTA, CDR2 FQGNSA. V lost 8 bases, J lost 3 bases, and 8 bases stayed unmatched. CDR3 nucleotides: TGTGCCAGCCTCGGACAGGCAGGAACAGATACGCAGTATTTT. Protein product: CASLGQAGTDTQYF.

The chain carries TRBV7-9 and TRBJ2-3; D uncertain. Looked up from germline, CDR1 is SEHNR and CDR2 is FQNEAQ (reference sequence). Trimming took off 1 base at V and 6 bases at J, with 11 bases between the two ends. The CDR3 totals 14 residues. The CDR3 nucleotides are TGTGCCAGCAGCTTAGTGCTAGGATCGGATACGCAGTATTTT. This sequence encodes CASSLVLGSDTQYF. The whole variable domain, filled in from reference TRBV7-9 and TRBJ2-3, reads DTGVSQNPRHKITKRGQNVTFRCDPISEHNRLYWYRQTLGQGPEFLTYFQNEAQLEKSRLLSDRFSAERPKGSFSTLEIQRTEQGDSAMYLCASSLVLGSDTQYFGPGTRLTVL.

This chain joins TRBV29-1 and TRBJ1-1; 7 nucleotides align to TRBD1. Germline V gene sequence: CDR1 SQVTM, CDR2 ANQGSEA. The CDR3 runs to 15 residues. V was clipped by 3 bases and J by 4 bases; unmatched bases: 11. The CDR3 DNA reads TGCAGCGTTGATAAGTCAGGGGGTCAAGCCACTGAAGCTTTCTTT. Its translation is CSVDKSGGQATEAFF.

This chain links TRBV9 with TRBJ1-5; tentative D call: TRBD1 (5 bases). The germline V gene has CDR1 SGDLS and CDR2 YYNGEE. V was trimmed by 3 bases and J by 2 bases, leaving 12 bases between them. The CDR3 sequence is 15 residues long. The CDR3 here is CASSEGLMGNQPQHF. Written as DNA, the CDR3 is TGTGCCAGCAGCGAGGGGCTCATGGGCAATCAGCCCCAGCATTTT. Together with reference TRBV9 and TRBJ1-5, the CDR3 gives the full variable domain: DSGVTQTPKHLITATGQRVTLRCSPRSGDLSVYWYQQSLDQGLQFLIQYYNGEERAKGNILERFSAQQFPDLHSELNLSSLELGDSALYFCASSEGLMGNQPQHFGDGTRLSIL.

The CDR3 DNA is TGCGCCAGCAGCCTTGGACTAGCGGGAGGGCCGGTGTACGAGCAGTACTTC. This encodes CASSLGLAGGPVYEQYF. The chain carries TRBV5-1 and TRBJ2-7; 15 nucleotides align to TRBD2. CDR1 is SGHRS and CDR2 is YFSETQ in the germline V gene. The CDR3 length is 17 residues. V lost 4 bases, J lost 4 bases, and 9 bases stayed unmatched. The full variable domain, with the rest looked up from reference TRBV5-1 and TRBJ2-7, is KAGVTQTPRYLIKTRGQQVTLSCSPISGHRSVSWYQQTPGQGLQFLFEYFSETQRNKGNFPGRFSGRQFSNSRSEMNVSTLELGDSALYLCASSLGLAGGPVYEQYFGPGTRLTVT.

This clone was observed a single time. The chain combines TRBV15 with TRBJ1-5; no definite D call. Germline loops: CDR1 LNHNV, CDR2 YYDKDF (reference sequence). Trimming removed 1 base at V and 3 bases at J, with 7 bases between. The CDR3 sequence is 14 residues long. This chain's CDR3 is CATSRGRNNQPQHF. CDR3 sequence (DNA): TGTGCCACCAGCAGAGGGCGGAACAATCAGCCCCAGCATTTT.

This clone was seen a handful of times. This chain uses TRBV5-4 with TRBJ2-1; 8 nucleotides line up with TRBD2. V gave up 6 bases and J gave up 7 bases; unmatched junction bases: 6. From germline, CDR1 is SGHNT and CDR2 YYREEE (reference sequence). The CDR3 has 13 amino acids. DNA of the CDR3: TGTGCCAGCACTCAACCGGGGGGGAATGAGCAGTTCTTC. Protein sequence: CASTQPGGNEQFF.

This chain connects TRBV6-4 to TRBJ1-1; 8 nucleotides line up with TRBD1. V dropped 0 bases and J dropped 6; count of bases not matched to a gene: 0. Germline V gives CDR1 MRHNA, CDR2 SNTAGT. This CDR3 has 13 amino acids. The CDR3 is CASSDSDRAEAFF. The CDR3 coding sequence is TGTGCCAGCAGTGACTCGGACAGGGCTGAAGCTTTCTTT.

The CDR3 spells CASSFPGLSTDTQYF. For the CDR3, the DNA is TGTGCCAGCAGTTTTCCGGGACTTAGCACAGATACGCAGTATTTT. The chain has TRBV28 and TRBJ2-3; D possibly corresponds to TRBD2 (6 bases). Germline assignment: CDR1 MDHEN and CDR2 SYDVKM. V shed 3 bases and J shed 0 bases, with 10 bases lying between them. The CDR3 length is 15 residues.

The V gene is TRBV2, the J gene TRBJ1-2, with D possibly matching TRBD1 (6 bases). The CDR3 length is 16 residues. Germline values: CDR1 SNHLY, CDR2 FYNNEI. V gave up 3 bases and J gave up 4 bases, with 18 bases separating them. The chain's CDR3 is CASSEPGQNSVYGYTF. The CDR3 DNA sequence: TGTGCCAGCAGTGAGCCGGGACAAAATTCCGTCTATGGCTACACCTTC.

A few counts support this clone. The genes are TRBV18 and TRBJ2-3; no reliable D call. CDR1 KGHSH and CDR2 LQKENI come from the germline V gene. The CDR3 has 15 amino acids. V was cut by 2 bases and J by 2 bases, with 11 bases left in between. CDR3 loop: CASSPSAGITDTQYF. Written as DNA, the CDR3 is TGTGCCAGCTCACCATCGGCAGGAATCACAGATACGCAGTATTTT.

The chain recombines TRBV5-4 with TRBJ1-2; 9 bases align to TRBD1. From germline, CDR1 is SGHNT and CDR2 YYREEE (reference sequence). V gave up 5 bases and J gave up 9 bases; unmatched junction bases: 8. This CDR3 has 13 residues. CDR3 sequence reads: CASSRTGGDSYTF. The CDR3 coding sequence is TGTGCCAGCAGTCGAACAGGGGGCGACAGCTACACCTTC.

This chain connects TRBV4-1 to TRBJ2-3; D is perhaps TRBD1 (5 bases). Trimming stripped 0 bases from V and 3 bases from J, with 10 bases between. The CDR3 has 15 amino acids. The germline gives CDR1 MGHRA, CDR2 YSYEKL. The CDR3 loop reads CASSQDRGRTDTQYF. In DNA, the CDR3 is TGCGCCAGCAGCCAAGATAGGGGAAGAACAGATACGCAGTATTTT.

The CDR3 nucleotides are TGCGCCAGCAGCCCGCGACAGAGATCGAACACTGAAGCTTTCTTT. This encodes CASSPRQRSNTEAFF. V usage is TRBV5-1 and J usage is TRBJ1-1; perhaps TRBD1 as D (5 bases). The CDR3 is 15 amino acids. Germline-derived CDR1 and CDR2 are SGHRS and YFSETQ. V lost 4 bases and J lost 1, with 14 bases in between. Complete variable domain (other parts from reference TRBV5-1 and TRBJ1-1): KAGVTQTPRYLIKTRGQQVTLSCSPISGHRSVSWYQQTPGQGLQFLFEYFSETQRNKGNFPGRFSGRQFSNSRSEMNVSTLELGDSALYLCASSPRQRSNTEAFFGQGTRLTVV.

There are a few counts of this clone. V usage is TRBV6-5 and J usage is TRBJ2-7; 9 bases are shared with TRBD2. CDR1 and CDR2 from the germline V gene are MNHEY and SVGAGI. Trimming at V came to 2 bases and at J to 2 bases, leaving 7 bases not matched to a gene. The CDR3 has 16 amino acids. CDR3 nucleotide sequence: TGTGCCAGCAGTTACGGACGAGGCGGGAGGGCCTACGAGCAGTACTTC. Amino acid sequence: CASSYGRGGRAYEQYF.

In this sample, this clone turned up once. The chain uses TRBV27 and TRBJ2-5, with D maybe TRBD2 (5 bases). In germline, CDR1 is MNHEY, CDR2 SMNVEV (reference sequence). The CDR3 consists of 14 residues. Trimming took off 5 bases at V and 10 bases at J, with 20 bases between the two ends. The CDR3 region is CASSPDSRTKSQYF. CDR3 DNA sequence: TGTGCCAGCAGTCCGGACTCCCGTACGAAGAGCCAGTACTTC.

The rearrangement links TRBV9 to TRBJ2-3; 8 bases line up with TRBD1. V lost 2 bases, J lost 2 bases, and 4 bases stayed unmatched. The CDR3 loop spans 15 amino acids. CDR1 is SGDLS, CDR2 YYNGEE, per germline. The CDR3 nucleotides read TGTGCCAGCAGCGTGACAGGGGACATCACAGATACGCAGTATTTT. Encoded protein: CASSVTGDITDTQYF. Supplemented by reference TRBV9 and TRBJ2-3, the full variable domain reads DSGVTQTPKHLITATGQRVTLRCSPRSGDLSVYWYQQSLDQGLQFLIQYYNGEERAKGNILERFSAQQFPDLHSELNLSSLELGDSALYFCASSVTGDITDTQYFGPGTRLTVL.

This chain links TRBV5-1 with TRBJ2-3, with TRBD2 identical over 10 bases. CDR3 size: 16 residues. Germline V gene data show CDR1 as SGHRS and CDR2 as YFSETQ. V lost 0 bases and J lost 1; bases outside the gene matches: 2. The CDR3 loop is CASSLVGTSGTDTQYF. CDR3 DNA sequence: TGCGCCAGCAGCTTGGTGGGGACTAGCGGCACAGATACGCAGTATTTT.

The CDR3 region is CASSGTPGSTIYF. The CDR3 nucleotides read TGTGCCAGCAGCGGGACTCCAGGGAGTACCATATATTTT. This chain connects TRBV6-4 to TRBJ1-3, with a tentative D call TRBD1 (5 bases). Trimming left V 6 bases short and J 10 bases short, with 16 bases between. The germline V gene encodes CDR1 MRHNA and CDR2 SNTAGT. This CDR3 comprises 13 residues.